The clone carrying this T cell receptor beta chain was counted ten times or more. TCRdb processed the 5' RACE reads anew with MiXCR; each CDR3 protein has one entry. The top ten hold 4% to 5.5% of the sample, which has about 39,000 distinct CDR3 sequences, around 5.4% seen once. The germline CDR1 and CDR2 sequences are MNHEY and SVGAGI. The CDR3 runs 15 residues. V shed 6 bases and J shed 4 bases, with 19 bases lying between them. The sample belongs to a study of early T cells in non-severe SARS-CoV-2 infection. This TCR came from an adult who was a healthcare worker with PCR-confirmed SARS-CoV-2 infection or an uninfected control (not recorded which). V and J are TRBV6-5 and TRBJ2-7; D is unclear. Sequenced material: whole blood, taken at baseline. The CDR3 DNA follows: TGTGCCAGCAGGAATCTTGGGCCCGGGTGGTACGAGCAGTACTTC. Protein: CASRNLGPGWYEQYF.